Reported below is one TCR beta chain. This sample was taken from a study of blood T cell repertoires in COVID-19. Study details: From T cells, B-cell-depleted T cells, or PBMCs came the material, which was cDNA or gDNA.

The CDR3 covers 14 residues. CDR1 is SGHAT and CDR2 is FQNNGV in the germline V gene. Trimming removed 7 bases from V and 2 bases from J; junction bases left unmatched: 6. Profiled with immunoSEQ multiplex PCR; TCRdb holds only in-frame clones, not every one. In the table there are some 220,000 clones, under 85% of which are singletons. V and J are TRBV11-2 and TRBJ2-7; 9 nucleotides match TRBD2. The clonotype comes from a human donor in a cohort sampled during active COVID-19. Sequenced: peripheral blood. The CDR3 nucleotides are TGTGCCAGCATTAATAGCGGGGGTACCTACGAGCAGTACTTC. Protein: CASINSGGTYEQYF.